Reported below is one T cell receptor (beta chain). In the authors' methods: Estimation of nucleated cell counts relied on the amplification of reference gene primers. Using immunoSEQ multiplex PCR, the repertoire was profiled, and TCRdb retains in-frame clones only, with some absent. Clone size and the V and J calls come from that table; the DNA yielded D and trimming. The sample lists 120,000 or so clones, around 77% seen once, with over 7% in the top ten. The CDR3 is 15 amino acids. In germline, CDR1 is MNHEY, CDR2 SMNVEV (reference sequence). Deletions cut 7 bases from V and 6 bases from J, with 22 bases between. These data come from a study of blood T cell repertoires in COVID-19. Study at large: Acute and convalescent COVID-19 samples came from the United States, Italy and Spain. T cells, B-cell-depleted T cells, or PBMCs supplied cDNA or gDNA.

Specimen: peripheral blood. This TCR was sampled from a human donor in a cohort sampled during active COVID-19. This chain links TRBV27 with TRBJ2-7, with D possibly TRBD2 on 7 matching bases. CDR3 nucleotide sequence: TGTGCCAGCACTCTTATCGCTGGGGGGGCAGGCGAGCAGTACTTC. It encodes CASTLIAGGAGEQYF.